Sequencing of this TCR beta chain was carried out in a study of graft-versus-host responses after intestinal transplantation. Study-wide results and limits: GvH clones turned up in recipient marrow; some had shown up first in ileum or blood. Circulating GvH clone levels at their peak were associated with HvG declines (early post-transplant).

Per germline, CDR1 KGHSH and CDR2 LQKENI. Trimming took 3 bases from V and 4 from J; bases not matched to a gene: 5. The CDR3 has 14 amino acids. Here immunoSEQ multiplex PCR was the method, and the copy in TCRdb shows in-frame clones only, minus some. The data hold tens of thousands of clones, with around 56% observed a single time. This receptor was taken from a human patient who received an intestinal transplant. Sequencing used alloreactive CD4+ T cells from a mixed lymphocyte reaction culture, obtained before intestinal transplant. Indicated subset: CFSE-low proliferating T cells sorted from roughly 6-day pre-transplant mixed lymphocyte reaction (GvH or HvG direction). The chain has TRBV18 and TRBJ2-7; 8 nucleotides agree with TRBD2. The CDR3 sequence: CASSPGLGGYEQYF. The CDR3 DNA follows: TGTGCCAGCTCACCGGGACTAGGAGGTTACGAGCAGTACTTC.